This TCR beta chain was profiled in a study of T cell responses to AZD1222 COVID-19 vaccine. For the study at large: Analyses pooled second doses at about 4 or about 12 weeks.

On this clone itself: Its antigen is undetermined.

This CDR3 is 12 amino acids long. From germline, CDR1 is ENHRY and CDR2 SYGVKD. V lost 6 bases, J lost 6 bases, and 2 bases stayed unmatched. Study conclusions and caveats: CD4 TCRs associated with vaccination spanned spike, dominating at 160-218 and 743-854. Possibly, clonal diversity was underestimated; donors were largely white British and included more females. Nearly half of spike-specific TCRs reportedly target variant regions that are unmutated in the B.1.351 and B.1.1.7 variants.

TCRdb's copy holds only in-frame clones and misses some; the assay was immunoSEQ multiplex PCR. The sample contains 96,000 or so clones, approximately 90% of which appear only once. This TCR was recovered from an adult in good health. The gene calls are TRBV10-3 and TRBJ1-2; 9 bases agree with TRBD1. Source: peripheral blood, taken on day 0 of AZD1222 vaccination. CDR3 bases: TGTGCCATCAGCAGGACAGGGGATGGCTACACCTTC. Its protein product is CAISRTGDGYTF.